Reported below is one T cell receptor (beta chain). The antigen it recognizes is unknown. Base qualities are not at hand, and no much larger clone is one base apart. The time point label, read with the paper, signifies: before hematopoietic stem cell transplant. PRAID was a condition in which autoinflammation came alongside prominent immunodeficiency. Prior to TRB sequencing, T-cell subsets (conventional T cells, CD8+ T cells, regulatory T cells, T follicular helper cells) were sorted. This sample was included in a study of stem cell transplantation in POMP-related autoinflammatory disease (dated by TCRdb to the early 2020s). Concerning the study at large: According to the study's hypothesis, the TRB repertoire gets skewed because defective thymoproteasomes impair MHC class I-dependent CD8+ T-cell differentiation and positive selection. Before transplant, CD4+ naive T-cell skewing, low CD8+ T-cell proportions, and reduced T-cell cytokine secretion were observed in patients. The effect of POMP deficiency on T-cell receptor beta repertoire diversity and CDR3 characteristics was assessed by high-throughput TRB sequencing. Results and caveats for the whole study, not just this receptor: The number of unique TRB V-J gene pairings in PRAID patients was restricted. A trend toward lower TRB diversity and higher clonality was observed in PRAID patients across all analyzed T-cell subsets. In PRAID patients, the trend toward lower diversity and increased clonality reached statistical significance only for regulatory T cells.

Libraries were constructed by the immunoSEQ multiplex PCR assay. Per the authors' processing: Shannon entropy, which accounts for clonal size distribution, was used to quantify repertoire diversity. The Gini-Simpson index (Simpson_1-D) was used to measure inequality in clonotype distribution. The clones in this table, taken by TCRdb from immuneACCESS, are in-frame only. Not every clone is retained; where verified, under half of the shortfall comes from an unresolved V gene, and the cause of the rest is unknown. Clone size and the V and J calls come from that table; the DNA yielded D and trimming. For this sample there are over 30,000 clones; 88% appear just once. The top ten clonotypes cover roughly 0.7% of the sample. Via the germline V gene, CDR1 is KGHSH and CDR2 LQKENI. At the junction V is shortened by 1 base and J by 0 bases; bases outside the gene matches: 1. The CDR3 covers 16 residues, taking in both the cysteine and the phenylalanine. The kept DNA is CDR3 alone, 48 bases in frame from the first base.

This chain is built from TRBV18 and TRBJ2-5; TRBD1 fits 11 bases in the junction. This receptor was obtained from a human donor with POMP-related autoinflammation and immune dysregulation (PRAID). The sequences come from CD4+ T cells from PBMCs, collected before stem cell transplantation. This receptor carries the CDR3 CASSPRDRGYQETQYF. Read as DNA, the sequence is TGTGCCAGCTCACCACGGGACAGGGGGTACCAAGAGACCCAGTACTTC.